This T cell receptor beta chain was observed in a study of T-cell memory formation after mild COVID-19. With respect to this clonotype: Its matching antigen is unknown.

TCRdb re-derived calls from the 5' RACE reads in MiXCR, one entry per CDR3 protein. Among some 250,000 distinct CDR3 sequences listed, about 20% were seen once. Study-wide results and limits: Certain responding clones were present in pre-infection memory, suggesting participation of cross-reactive memory.

This TCR was sampled from a young man who had mild COVID-19 (a few samples of this study predate the infection). Cell type and time point are not known. The material sequenced was PBMCs or a T cell subset sorted from them (not recorded which).

CDR3 residues: CASSLFSDTQYF. In nucleotides, the CDR3 is TGTGCCAGCAGCTTATTCTCAGATACGCAGTATTTT. The chain combines TRBV7-3 with TRBJ2-3; D not certain. The V end lost 2 bases, the J end lost 4 bases, and 4 bases lay between the germline ends. This CDR3 is built from 12 residues. CDR1 is SGHTA and CDR2 is FQGTGA in the germline V gene.